Below, one TCR beta chain is given with its context. Its antigen is not identified. This record comes from a study of cytomegalovirus exposure and HLA in healthy donors. Regarding the study as a whole: Donors were assumed by presence/absence analyses to have roughly uniform sequencing depth. V segments that were indistinguishable, TRBV6-2 and TRBV6-3 among them, were omitted from analysis.

CDR1 and CDR2 from the germline V gene are SNHLY and FYNNEI. Deletions cut 8 bases from V and 1 base from J, with 14 bases between. This CDR3 region has 14 residues. The PCR used 60 Vbeta and 13 Jbeta primers. TCRdb keeps only in-frame clones here, not all; method: immunoSEQ multiplex PCR. The sample holds around 100,000 clones, about 70% seen once. This sequence joins TRBV2 and TRBJ1-1, with D unclear. Sequences were obtained from PBMCs. This receptor was identified in a man aged 50 to 60 in good health and CMV-seropositive. The CDR3 loop is CASSPSAGNTEAFF. The CDR3 coding sequence is TGTGCCAGCTCGCCGTCGGCGGGGAACACTGAAGCTTTCTTT.